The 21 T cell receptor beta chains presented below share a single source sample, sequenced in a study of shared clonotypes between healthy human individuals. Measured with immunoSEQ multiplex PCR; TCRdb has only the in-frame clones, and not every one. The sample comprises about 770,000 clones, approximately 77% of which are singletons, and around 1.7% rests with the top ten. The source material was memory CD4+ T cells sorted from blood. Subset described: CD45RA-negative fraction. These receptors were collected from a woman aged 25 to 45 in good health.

CDR3 residues: CAWGGRYNSPLHF. CDR3 nucleotide sequence: TGTGCCTGGGGGGGGCGTTATAATTCACCCCTCCACTTT. This chain connects TRBV30 to TRBJ1-6; D may be TRBD1 (6 bases). Trimming removed 5 bases from V and 4 bases from J, with 9 bases in between. The CDR3 covers 13 residues. From germline, CDR1 is GTSNPN and CDR2 SVGIG (reference sequence). The variable domain in full, completed from reference TRBV30 and TRBJ1-6, reads SQTIHQWPATLVQPVGSPLSLECTVEGTSNPNLYWYRQAAGRGLQLLFYSVGIGQISSEVPQNLSASRPQDRQFILSSKKLLLSDSGFYLCAWGGRYNSPLHFGNGTRLTVT.

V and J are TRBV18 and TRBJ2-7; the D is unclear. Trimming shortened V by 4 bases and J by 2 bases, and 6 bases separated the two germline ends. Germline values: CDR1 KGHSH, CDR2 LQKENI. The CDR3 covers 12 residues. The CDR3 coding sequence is TGTGCCAGCTCACTGTCCACCTACGAGCAGTACTTC. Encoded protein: CASSLSTYEQYF.

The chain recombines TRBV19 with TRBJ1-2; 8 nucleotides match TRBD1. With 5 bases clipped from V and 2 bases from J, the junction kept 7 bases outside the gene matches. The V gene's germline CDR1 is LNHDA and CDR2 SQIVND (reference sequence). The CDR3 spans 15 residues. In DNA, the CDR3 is TGTGCCAGTAGTGCCCCGGACAGGGCGAACTATGGCTACACCTTC. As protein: CASSAPDRANYGYTF.

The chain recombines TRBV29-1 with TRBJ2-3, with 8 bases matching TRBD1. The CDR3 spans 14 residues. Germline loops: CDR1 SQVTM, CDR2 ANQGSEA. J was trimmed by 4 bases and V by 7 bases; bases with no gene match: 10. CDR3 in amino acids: CSARQGSGPDTQYF. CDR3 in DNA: TGCAGCGCCCGACAGGGGTCGGGCCCAGATACGCAGTATTTT.

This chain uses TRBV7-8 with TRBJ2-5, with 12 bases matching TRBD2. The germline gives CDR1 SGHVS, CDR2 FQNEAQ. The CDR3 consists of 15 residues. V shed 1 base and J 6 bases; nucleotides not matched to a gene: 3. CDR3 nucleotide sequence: TGTGCCAGCAGCTTAGGACTAGCGGGAGAAAAGACCCAGTACTTC. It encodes CASSLGLAGEKTQYF.

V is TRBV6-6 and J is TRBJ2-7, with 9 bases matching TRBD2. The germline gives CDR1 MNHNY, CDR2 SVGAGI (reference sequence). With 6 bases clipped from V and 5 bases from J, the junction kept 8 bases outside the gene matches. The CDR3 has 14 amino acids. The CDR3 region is CASSLEAGGNEQYF. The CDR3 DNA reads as TGTGCCAGCAGCCTTGAGGCGGGAGGGAACGAGCAGTACTTC.

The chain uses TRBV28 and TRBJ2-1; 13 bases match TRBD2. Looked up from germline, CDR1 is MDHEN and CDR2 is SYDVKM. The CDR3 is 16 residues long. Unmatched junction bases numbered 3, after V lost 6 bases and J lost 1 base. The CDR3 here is CASRGTSGNSYNEQFF. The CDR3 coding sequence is TGTGCCAGCAGAGGGACTAGCGGGAATTCCTACAATGAGCAGTTCTTC.

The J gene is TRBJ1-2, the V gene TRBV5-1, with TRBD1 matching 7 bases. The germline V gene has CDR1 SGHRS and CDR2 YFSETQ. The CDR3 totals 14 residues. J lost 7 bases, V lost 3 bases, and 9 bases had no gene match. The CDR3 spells CASSYGTETFGYTF. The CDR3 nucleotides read TGCGCCAGCAGCTACGGGACAGAAACTTTTGGCTACACCTTC.

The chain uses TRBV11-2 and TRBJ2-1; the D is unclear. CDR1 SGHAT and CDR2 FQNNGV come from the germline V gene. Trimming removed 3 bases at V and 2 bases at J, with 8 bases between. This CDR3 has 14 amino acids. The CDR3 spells CASSLRNPYNEQFF. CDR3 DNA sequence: TGTGCCAGCAGCTTGCGGAACCCCTACAATGAGCAGTTCTTC. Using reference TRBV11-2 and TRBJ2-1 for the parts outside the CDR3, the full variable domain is EAGVAQSPRYKIIEKRQSVAFWCNPISGHATLYWYQQILGQGPKLLIQFQNNGVVDDSQLPKDRFSAERLKGVDSTLKIQPAKLEDSAVYLCASSLRNPYNEQFFGPGTRLTVL.

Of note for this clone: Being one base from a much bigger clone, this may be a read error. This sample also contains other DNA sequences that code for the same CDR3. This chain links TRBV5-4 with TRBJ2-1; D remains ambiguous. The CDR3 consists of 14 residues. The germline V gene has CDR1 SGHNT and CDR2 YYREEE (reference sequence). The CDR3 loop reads CASSSTAPEYKQFF. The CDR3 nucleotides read TGTGCCAGTAGCTCCACCGCCCCCGAGTACAAGCAGTTCTTC. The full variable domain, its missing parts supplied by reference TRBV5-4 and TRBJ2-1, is ETGVTQSPTHLIKTRGQQVTLRCSSQSGHNTVSWYQQALGQGPQFIFQYYREEENGRGNFPPRFSGLQFPNYSSELNVNALELDDSALYLCASSSTAPEYKQFFGPGTRLTVL.

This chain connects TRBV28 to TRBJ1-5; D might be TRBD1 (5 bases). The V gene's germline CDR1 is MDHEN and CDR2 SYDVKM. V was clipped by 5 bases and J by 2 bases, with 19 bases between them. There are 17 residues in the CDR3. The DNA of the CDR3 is TGTGCCAGCAGTCCGGGGGATAATTGGGCGGGCAATCAGCCCCAGCATTTT. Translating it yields CASSPGDNWAGNQPQHF.

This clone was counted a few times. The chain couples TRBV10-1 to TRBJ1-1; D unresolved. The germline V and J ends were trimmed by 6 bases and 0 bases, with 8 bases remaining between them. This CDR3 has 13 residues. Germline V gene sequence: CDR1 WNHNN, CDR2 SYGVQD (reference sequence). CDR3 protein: CASSPHLNTEAFF. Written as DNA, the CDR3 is TGCGCCAGCAGCCCCCATTTGAACACTGAAGCTTTCTTT.

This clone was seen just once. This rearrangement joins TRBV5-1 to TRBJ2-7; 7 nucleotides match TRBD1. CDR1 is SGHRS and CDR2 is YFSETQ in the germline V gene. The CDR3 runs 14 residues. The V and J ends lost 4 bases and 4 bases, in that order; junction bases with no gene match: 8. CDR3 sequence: CASSTRQGRYEQYF. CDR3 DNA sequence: TGCGCCAGCAGCACCAGACAGGGTCGTTACGAGCAGTACTTC.

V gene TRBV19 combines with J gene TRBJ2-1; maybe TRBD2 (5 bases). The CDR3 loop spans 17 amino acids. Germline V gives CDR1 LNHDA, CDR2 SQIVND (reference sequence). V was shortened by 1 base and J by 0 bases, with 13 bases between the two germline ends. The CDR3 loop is CASSIGRIAISYNEQFF. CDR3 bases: TGTGCCAGTAGTATAGGGAGGATAGCGATCTCCTACAATGAGCAGTTCTTC.

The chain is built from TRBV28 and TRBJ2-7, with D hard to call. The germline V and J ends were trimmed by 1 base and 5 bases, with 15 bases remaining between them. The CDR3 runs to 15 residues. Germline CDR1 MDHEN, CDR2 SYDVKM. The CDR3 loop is CASSLFTGLKNEQYF. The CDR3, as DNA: TGTGCCAGCAGTTTATTCACGGGTCTAAAGAACGAGCAGTACTTC.

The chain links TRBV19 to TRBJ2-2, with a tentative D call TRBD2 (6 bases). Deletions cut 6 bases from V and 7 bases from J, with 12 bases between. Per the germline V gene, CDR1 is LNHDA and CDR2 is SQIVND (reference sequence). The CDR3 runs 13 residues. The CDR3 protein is CASSLLGGGELFF. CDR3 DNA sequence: TGTGCCAGTAGCCTTTTGGGGGGCGGGGAGCTGTTTTTT.

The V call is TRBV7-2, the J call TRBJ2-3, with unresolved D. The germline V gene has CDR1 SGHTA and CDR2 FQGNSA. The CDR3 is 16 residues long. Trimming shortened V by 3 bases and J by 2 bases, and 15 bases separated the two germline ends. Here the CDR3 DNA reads TGTGCCAGCAGCTTCAGGAACCAACCCTACACAGATACGCAGTATTTT. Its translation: CASSFRNQPYTDTQYF.

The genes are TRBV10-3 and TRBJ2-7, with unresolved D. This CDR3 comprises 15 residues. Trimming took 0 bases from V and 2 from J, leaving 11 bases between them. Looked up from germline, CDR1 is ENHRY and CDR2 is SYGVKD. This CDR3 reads CAISESRTPAYEQYF. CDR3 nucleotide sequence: TGTGCCATCAGTGAGTCCAGGACGCCAGCCTACGAGCAGTACTTC.

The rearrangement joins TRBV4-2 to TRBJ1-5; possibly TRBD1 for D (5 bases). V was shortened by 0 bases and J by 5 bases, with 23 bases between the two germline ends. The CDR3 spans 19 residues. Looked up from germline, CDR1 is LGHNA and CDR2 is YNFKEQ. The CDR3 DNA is TGTGCCAGCAGCCAAGAGCCCCAGGCCAGGCGGGGGTATTATCAGCCCCAGCATTTT. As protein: CASSQEPQARRGYYQPQHF.

CDR3 sequence reads: CASGRQTYNEQFF. CDR3 nucleotides: TGTGCCAGCGGACGGCAGACCTACAATGAGCAGTTCTTC. This chain connects TRBV2 to TRBJ2-1, with D unresolved. V was clipped by 8 bases and J by 2 bases, with 10 bases between them. Germline V gene data show CDR1 as SNHLY and CDR2 as FYNNEI. This CDR3 has 13 residues.

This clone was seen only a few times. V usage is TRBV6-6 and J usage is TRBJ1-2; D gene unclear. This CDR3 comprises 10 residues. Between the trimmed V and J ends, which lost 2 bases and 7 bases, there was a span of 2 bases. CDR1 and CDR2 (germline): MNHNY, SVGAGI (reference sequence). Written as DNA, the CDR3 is TGTGCCAGCAGTTACCGTGGCTACACCTTC. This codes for CASSYRGYTF.